The 3 T cell receptor beta chains below come from one sample, sequenced in a study of T cell responses to AZD1222 COVID-19 vaccine. TCRdb's table, derived via immunoSEQ multiplex PCR, lists solely in-frame clones and lacks some. This table has around 120,000 clones, roughly 84% appearing once. The sequencing here drew on peripheral blood, taken on day 0 of AZD1222 vaccination. The receptors here all came from an adult in good health.

V gene TRBV4-1 combines with J gene TRBJ1-2, with a possible D match to TRBD1 (5 bases). V was cut by 3 bases and J by 3 bases, with 20 bases left in between. In germline, CDR1 is MGHRA, CDR2 YSYEKL. There are 17 residues in the CDR3. The CDR3 DNA is TGCGCCAGCAGCCACGCGGGGCCAGGGTCATCAGACTATGGCTACACCTTC. Translated, it gives CASSHAGPGSSDYGYTF.

The rearrangement links TRBV10-2 to TRBJ2-3; D might be TRBD2 (7 bases). Trimming shortened V by 6 bases and J by 0 bases, and 10 bases separated the two germline ends. Germline-derived CDR1 and CDR2 are WSHSY and SAAADI. This CDR3 contains 14 residues. CDR3 protein: CASSGGQSTDTQYF. The CDR3 region has the DNA TGCGCCAGCAGCGGGGGGCAGAGCACAGATACGCAGTATTTT.

The chain is built from TRBV27 and TRBJ1-2; D is perhaps TRBD1 (6 bases). The germline gives CDR1 MNHEY, CDR2 SMNVEV (reference sequence). V lost 10 bases to trimming and J lost 6 bases, with 24 bases between them. The length of the CDR3 is 15 residues. The CDR3: CATKSLMGAENGYTF. CDR3 DNA: TGTGCCACCAAATCCCTGATGGGGGCTGAGAATGGCTACACCTTC.